The text below deals with one T cell receptor (beta chain). The germline V and J ends were trimmed by 6 bases and 2 bases, with 13 bases remaining between them. Germline V gene data show CDR1 as MNHEY and CDR2 as SVGEGT. The CDR3 loop spans 14 amino acids. Profiling relied on immunoSEQ multiplex PCR, and the TCRdb table lists in-frame clones only, not all of them. The sample records more than 300,000 clones, 88% being singletons. Enrollees, roughly 18 to 89 years old, lived in 25 or so US areas. The data belong to a study of blood T cell repertoires in COVID-19. The overall study: Researchers got acute and convalescent COVID-19 samples from the United States, Italy and Spain.

The sequence came from a woman under 30 who had recovered from COVID-19. The genes are TRBV6-2 or TRBV6-3 and TRBJ1-2; no definite D call. The material sequenced was PBMCs or T cells enriched from blood (not recorded which). The DNA for the CDR3 is TGTGCCAGCAGCCCCTCCCGGTTAAACTATGGCTACACCTTC. It encodes CASSPSRLNYGYTF.